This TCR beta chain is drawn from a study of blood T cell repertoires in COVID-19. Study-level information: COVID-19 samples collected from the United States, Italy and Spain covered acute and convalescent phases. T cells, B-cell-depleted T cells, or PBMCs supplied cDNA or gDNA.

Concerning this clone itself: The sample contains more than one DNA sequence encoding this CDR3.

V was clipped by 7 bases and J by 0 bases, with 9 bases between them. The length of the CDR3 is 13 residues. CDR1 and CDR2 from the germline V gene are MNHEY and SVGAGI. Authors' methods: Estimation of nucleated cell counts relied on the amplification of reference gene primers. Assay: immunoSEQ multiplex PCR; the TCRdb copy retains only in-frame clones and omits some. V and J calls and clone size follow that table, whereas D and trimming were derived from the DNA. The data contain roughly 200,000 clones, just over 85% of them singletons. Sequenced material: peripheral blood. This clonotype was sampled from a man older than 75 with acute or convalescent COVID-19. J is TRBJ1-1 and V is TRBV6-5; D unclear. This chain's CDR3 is CASKGGMNTEAFF. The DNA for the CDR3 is TGTGCCAGCAAGGGAGGCATGAACACTGAAGCTTTCTTT.